These 5 T cell receptor beta chains came from one sample sequenced in a study of shared clonotypes between healthy human individuals. TCRdb's copy holds only in-frame clones and misses some; the assay was immunoSEQ multiplex PCR. The table records roughly 2.5 million clones, just over 90% of them present only once. The sample was naive CD4+ T cells sorted from blood. Noted subset: CD45RA+ positively selected. The origin of the receptors is a man in his late teens or twenties in good health.

The V and J genes are TRBV11-2 and TRBJ1-2; D unresolved. Trimming took off 3 bases at V and 8 bases at J, with 19 bases between the two ends. The length of the CDR3 is 15 residues. CDR1 and CDR2 from the germline V gene are SGHAT and FQNNGV. The CDR3 loop reads CASSLGGPGLRGYTF. The CDR3 bases are TGTGCCAGCAGCTTGGGCGGTCCCGGCCTTCGCGGCTACACCTTC.

The chain joins TRBV5-4 to TRBJ2-7, with D possibly being TRBD1 or TRBD2 (6 bases each). There are 13 residues in the CDR3. Germline lookup yields CDR1 SGHNT and CDR2 YYREEE (reference sequence). V was cut by 5 bases and J by 4 bases, with 13 bases left in between. CDR3 in amino acids: CASSPGAEYEQYF. In DNA form, the CDR3 reads TGTGCCAGCAGTCCGGGGGCGGAGTACGAGCAGTACTTC. The whole variable domain, filled in from reference TRBV5-4 and TRBJ2-7, reads ETGVTQSPTHLIKTRGQQVTLRCSSQSGHNTVSWYQQALGQGPQFIFQYYREEENGRGNFPPRFSGLQFPNYSSELNVNALELDDSALYLCASSPGAEYEQYFGPGTRLTVT.

V gene TRBV9 combines with J gene TRBJ2-5; TRBD2 is a possible D gene (5 bases). The length of the CDR3 is 14 residues. The ends were cut back, 4 bases at V and 4 bases at J, with 14 bases in the middle. Germline V gene data show CDR1 as SGDLS and CDR2 as YYNGEE. CDR3 bases: TGTGCCAGCAGCCCGCGGTTCGGAGGAGAGACCCAGTACTTC. Its translation is CASSPRFGGETQYF. Complete variable domain (other parts from reference TRBV9 and TRBJ2-5): DSGVTQTPKHLITATGQRVTLRCSPRSGDLSVYWYQQSLDQGLQFLIQYYNGEERAKGNILERFSAQQFPDLHSELNLSSLELGDSALYFCASSPRFGGETQYFGPGTRLLVL.

Worth noting for this clone: An end of the junction does not agree with germline; a read error may underlie this. In DNA form, the CDR3 reads TGTGCCACCAGTAGCGGCGCGTGGAATGAGCAGTTCTTC. Its translation is CATSSGAWNEQFF. This rearrangement joins TRBV2 to TRBJ2-1; possibly TRBD2 for D (6 bases). The CDR3 length is 13 residues. The V gene's germline CDR1 is SNHLY and CDR2 FYNNEI.

With respect to this clone: This CDR3 is also generated by other DNA sequences in the sample. The chain links TRBV10-3 to TRBJ2-1, with D possibly TRBD2 on 6 matching bases. Germline V CDR1 and CDR2: ENHRY, SYGVKD. The V and J ends lost 4 bases and 8 bases respectively, with 9 bases between them. The CDR3 has 12 amino acids. The CDR3 loop is CAISVGGDEQFF. Here the CDR3 DNA reads TGTGCCATCAGTGTAGGAGGGGATGAGCAGTTCTTC.